The rows below give T cell receptor beta chains drawn from one sample of a study of beta chain features in type 1 diabetes. Clones were sequenced by immunoSEQ multiplex PCR, and TCRdb holds only the in-frame ones, with some missing. The sample has 600,000 to 700,000 clones; around 12% are singletons. Sequenced input: naive CD4+ T cells from blood. Source of these receptors: a man between 25 and 39 years old with type 1 diabetes. Both conserved end residues are part of each CDR3. Each record gives: J gene, V gene, D gene, clone size, CDR3 protein. The D gene is left open where the match is weak. Expanded clones get a size class; other rows say once, few or many, or leave the size out.

J: TRBJ1-6
V: TRBV10-3
D: .
size: .
CDR3: CAISESEGNSPLHF

J: TRBJ2-2
V: TRBV10-3
D: TRBD1
size: .
CDR3: CAITESGQGANGELFF

J: TRBJ2-1
V: TRBV7-3
D: .
size: few
CDR3: CASSIDRPNEQFF

J: TRBJ2-7
V: TRBV5-6
D: .
size: few
CDR3: CASSLAIWRTSSYEQYF

J: TRBJ2-3
V: TRBV9
D: .
size: .
CDR3: CASSSRTPSTDTQYF

J: TRBJ2-3
V: TRBV10-3
D: .
size: few
CDR3: CAIGEGRDTQYF

J: TRBJ1-2
V: TRBV28
D: TRBD1
size: .
CDR3: CASSSGQGSYGYTF

J: TRBJ1-5
V: TRBV5-1
D: .
size: .
CDR3: CASSLGDGLGQPQHF

J: TRBJ2-5
V: TRBV28
D: .
size: few
CDR3: CASSLGLGGQETQYF

J: TRBJ2-5
V: TRBV19
D: .
size: few
CDR3: CASSLGLYQETQYF

J: TRBJ2-7
V: TRBV29-1
D: .
size: few
CDR3: CSVVWQVSYEQYF

J: TRBJ1-1
V: TRBV2
D: .
size: few
CDR3: CASMWGLVNTEAFF

J: TRBJ2-7
V: TRBV9
D: .
size: .
CDR3: CASSPQGGGNYGEQYF

J: TRBJ2-7
V: TRBV4-3
D: TRBD1
size: few
CDR3: CASSPRTGGAVSEQYF

J: TRBJ2-6
V: TRBV14
D: .
size: .
CDR3: CASSIQSGANVLTF

J: TRBJ2-3
V: TRBV5-1
D: .
size: few
CDR3: CASRPAGAHTDTQFF

J: TRBJ1-5
V: TRBV10-3
D: .
size: .
CDR3: CAISESGDQPQHF

J: TRBJ2-3
V: TRBV18
D: .
size: .
CDR3: CASSPAEDTQYF

J: TRBJ2-3
V: TRBV29-1
D: .
size: few
CDR3: CSVEVGADTQYF

J: TRBJ1-4
V: TRBV4-3
D: .
size: .
CDR3: CASSLRPQGNEKLFF

J: TRBJ2-7
V: TRBV11-2
D: .
size: few
CDR3: CASSLGTPYEQYF

J: TRBJ2-2
V: TRBV11-1
D: TRBD1
size: .
CDR3: CASRQHGTGNTGELFF

J: TRBJ1-4
V: TRBV5-1
D: .
size: few
CDR3: CASSVTAPATNEKLFF

J: TRBJ1-5
V: TRBV30
D: TRBD1
size: .
CDR3: CAWSRTGMNQPQHF

J: TRBJ1-2
V: TRBV5-6
D: .
size: .
CDR3: CASSLVRGADGYTF

J: TRBJ1-1
V: TRBV20-1
D: .
size: .
CDR3: CSALNTEAFF

J: TRBJ2-7
V: TRBV7-9
D: .
size: few
CDR3: CATILATGSRKQYF

J: TRBJ2-2
V: TRBV11-2
D: TRBD1
size: .
CDR3: CASSLVGDSLTGELFF

J: TRBJ2-5
V: TRBV30
D: .
size: .
CDR3: CAWSDFTGTPGTQYF

J: TRBJ2-5
V: TRBV28
D: TRBD2
size: .
CDR3: CASIPRGTSLSTDEETQYF

J: TRBJ2-3
V: TRBV7-2
D: .
size: .
CDR3: CASSYSQAYTDTQYF

J: TRBJ2-7
V: TRBV25-1
D: .
size: few
CDR3: CATTSNRIAGGEQYF

J: TRBJ1-1
V: TRBV9
D: .
size: few
CDR3: CASSGGSGRTEAFF

J: TRBJ2-2
V: TRBV7-2
D: .
size: once
CDR3: CASSLEVSAYTGELFF

J: TRBJ1-2
V: TRBV9
D: TRBD1
size: few
CDR3: CASSDGQGVYGYTF

J: TRBJ1-2
V: TRBV19
D: TRBD1
size: few
CDR3: CASSIRTGDYGYTF

J: TRBJ2-1
V: TRBV5-1
D: .
size: .
CDR3: CASSDTMNNEQFF

J: TRBJ2-1
V: TRBV5-1
D: .
size: few
CDR3: CASSFSGNEQFF

J: TRBJ2-4
V: TRBV11-2
D: TRBD1
size: few
CDR3: CASSQDVGTDPIQYF

J: TRBJ2-7
V: TRBV5-4
D: .
size: few
CDR3: CASSSGTYEQYF

J: TRBJ1-1
V: TRBV7-9
D: .
size: .
CDR3: CASSLFQNTEAFF

J: TRBJ1-1
V: TRBV7-9
D: .
size: .
CDR3: CASSLDGGQDTEAFF

J: TRBJ2-2
V: TRBV6-6
D: .
size: few
CDR3: CAGTLDRNTGELFF

J: TRBJ2-3
V: TRBV2
D: .
size: .
CDR3: CASTPSEGTDTQYF

J: TRBJ1-5
V: TRBV9
D: .
size: few
CDR3: CASSVGVGEYNQPQHF

J: TRBJ2-2
V: TRBV7-9
D: TRBD2
size: few
CDR3: CASTGLDEVGELFF

J: TRBJ2-1
V: TRBV7-2
D: .
size: few
CDR3: CATAYSSSYNEQFF

J: TRBJ2-2
V: TRBV18
D: .
size: few
CDR3: CASSPPTGPNTGELFF

J: TRBJ2-2
V: TRBV9
D: .
size: .
CDR3: CASSVAWRGNTGELFF

J: TRBJ2-1
V: TRBV11-3
D: .
size: few
CDR3: CASSFPGSNEQFF

J: TRBJ1-6
V: TRBV30
D: .
size: .
CDR3: CAWQQGNSPLHF

J: TRBJ2-7
V: TRBV29-1
D: .
size: few
CDR3: CSVARDGYEQYF

J: TRBJ2-6
V: TRBV9
D: TRBD2
size: .
CDR3: CASSPAGRGEFSGANVLTF

J: TRBJ1-2
V: TRBV2
D: .
size: .
CDR3: CASGEGYGYTF

J: TRBJ2-5
V: TRBV30
D: .
size: .
CDR3: CAWSVRGETQYF

J: TRBJ2-5
V: TRBV5-1
D: TRBD2
size: few
CDR3: CASSWGTSSQETQYF

J: TRBJ2-5
V: TRBV6-4
D: TRBD1
size: few
CDR3: CASSAADRGQETQYF

J: TRBJ2-3
V: TRBV2
D: .
size: .
CDR3: CASTVARASTDTQYF